The TCR beta chain described here comes from a study of radiation and T cells in renal cell carcinoma. The germline gives CDR1 SGHDT, CDR2 YYEEEE. The length of the CDR3 is 16 residues. V dropped 3 bases and J dropped 1; count of bases not matched to a gene: 10. The time point is: baseline pretreatment blood. Treatment reported: 15 Gy SBRT to primary tumor, nephrectomy 4 weeks later. Libraries were prepared by immunoSEQ multiplex PCR; TCRdb keeps only in-frame clonotypes and omits some of them. In the table there are more than 140,000 clones, around 78% of which are singletons. The gene calls are TRBV5-6 and TRBJ2-7; TRBD2 aligns across 7 bases. The sequencing used blood, collected from a patient whose treatment included radiotherapy and nephrectomy. The clonotype originates from a woman aged 45-65 years with renal cell carcinoma. The CDR3 region has the DNA TGTGCCAGCAGCTCCCGGCGGCGGGGGATGTCCTACGAGCAGTACTTC. Translated, it gives CASSSRRRGMSYEQYF.